Shown below are 30 T cell receptor beta chains from a single sample sequenced in a study of human T cells and chemical hapten exposure. Time point: pre-sensitization, week 0. Treatment in this sample: therapeutic diphenylcyclopropenone sensitization with weekly scalp DPC. TCRdb re-called the RACE reads with MiXCR, one entry per CDR3 protein. Counted here are some 70,000 distinct CDR3 sequences, approximately 10% occurring once; the ten biggest clones make up approximately 5.2%. The specimen comprised whole blood, sampled in connection with sensitization to the hapten diphenylcyclopropenone (DPC). The source of these receptors is a woman in her forties or fifties with alopecia areata. Some clones in this sample may be carry-over from other donors' samples.

This clonotype was observed once. This chain joins TRBV6-5 and TRBJ2-7; 11 bases align to TRBD1. The ends lost 6 bases at V and 2 bases at J; junction bases unmatched: 6. There are 15 residues in the CDR3. Germline V gene sequence: CDR1 MNHEY, CDR2 SVGAGI. In DNA form, the CDR3 reads TGTGCCAGCAGGCGTCCGGGACAGGGGGCCTACGAGCAGTACTTC. Translation: CASRRPGQGAYEQYF.

This chain links TRBV6-2 or TRBV6-3 with TRBJ2-1, with TRBD2 identical over 7 bases. The CDR3 has 14 residues. With V trimmed by 7 bases and J by 3 bases, 6 bases remained unmatched. Per the germline V gene, CDR1 is MNHEY and CDR2 is SVGEGT. The CDR3 region has the DNA TGTGCCAGCAAGGCTAGCGGATACTACAATGAGCAGTTCTTC. The encoded protein is CASKASGYYNEQFF.

This clonotype occurred many times. The chain has TRBV7-8 and TRBJ1-5; 8 bases align to TRBD1. The length of the CDR3 is 14 residues. J lost 9 bases, V lost 1 base, and 5 bases had no gene match. Germline-derived CDR1 and CDR2 are SGHVS and FQNEAQ. CDR3 nucleotides: TGTGCCAGCAGCTTAGACAGGGGGAATAGGCCCCAGCATTTT. Protein sequence: CASSLDRGNRPQHF.

This chain uses TRBV7-9 with TRBJ1-3; D not certain. Trimming removed 2 bases at V and 0 bases at J, with 8 bases between. Germline CDR1 SEHNR, CDR2 FQNEAQ (reference sequence). CDR3 length: 15 amino acids. The DNA for the CDR3 is TGTGCCAGCAGCTTACCGGAGAGCTCTGGAAACACCATATATTTT. Translating gives CASSLPESSGNTIYF.

There are a few counts of this clonotype. This chain joins TRBV20-1 and TRBJ1-4; D gene uncertain. Germline lookup yields CDR1 DFQATT and CDR2 SNEGSKA (reference sequence). The length of the CDR3 is 16 residues. Between the trimmed V and J ends, which lost 0 bases and 8 bases, there was a span of 19 bases. The CDR3 sequence: CSARDWVGGSKEKLFF. CDR3 sequence (DNA): TGCAGTGCTAGAGATTGGGTGGGCGGGTCGAAAGAAAAACTGTTTTTT.

This clonotype was seen more than once but under ten times. This chain connects TRBV18 to TRBJ2-7; D gene ambiguous. Per germline, CDR1 KGHSH and CDR2 LQKENI. The CDR3 consists of 14 residues. Trimming stripped 0 bases from V and 3 bases from J, with 9 bases between. As DNA, the CDR3 is TGTGCCAGCTCACCACCGAGCCCTATCTACGAGCAGTACTTC. Its protein product is CASSPPSPIYEQYF.

This clonotype was picked up many times. The rearrangement links TRBV6-2 or TRBV6-3 to TRBJ1-1, with D unresolved. CDR1 and CDR2 from the germline V gene are MNHEY and SVGEGT. V shed 0 bases and J shed 5 bases, with 10 bases lying between them. CDR3 size: 14 residues. The CDR3 spells CASSYSNTGTEAFF. CDR3 in DNA: TGTGCCAGCAGTTACTCGAATACGGGTACTGAAGCTTTCTTT.

This clonotype was counted only a few times. The chain uses TRBV7-8 and TRBJ1-3, with a weak D call TRBD1 (5 bases). CDR1 and CDR2 from the germline V gene are SGHVS and FQNEAQ. V lost 4 bases to trimming and J lost 1 base, with 8 bases between them. The CDR3 covers 14 residues. The CDR3 sequence is CASSSGTSGNTIYF. The CDR3 nucleotides read TGTGCCAGCAGCTCCGGGACTTCTGGAAACACCATATATTTT.

This sequence joins TRBV12-3 or TRBV12-4 and TRBJ2-7; D remains ambiguous. The length of the CDR3 is 15 residues. Trimming stripped 1 base from V and 3 bases from J, with 13 bases between. The CDR3 region is CASSLGGSKGYEQYF. CDR3 nucleotides: TGTGCCAGCAGTTTAGGTGGTTCCAAGGGCTACGAGCAGTACTTC.

This clonotype came up many times. The chain couples TRBV28 to TRBJ1-1; 9 nucleotides match TRBD1. The CDR3 totals 15 residues. Germline V gives CDR1 MDHEN, CDR2 SYDVKM. The V segment lost 0 bases and the J segment 5 bases; nucleotides outside the gene matches: 4. In DNA, the CDR3 is TGTGCCAGCAGTTTATGGGGGACAGGGAGTACTGAAGCTTTCTTT. Translated, it gives CASSLWGTGSTEAFF.

This clonotype was counted at least ten times. The DNA of the CDR3 is TGTGCCAGCAGTTACCGAGGGTACGAGCAGTACTTC. Translated, it gives CASSYRGYEQYF. J is TRBJ2-7 and V is TRBV6-5; possibly TRBD2 for D (5 bases). Trimming stripped 2 bases from V and 4 bases from J, with 6 bases between. Germline CDR1 and CDR2: MNHEY and SVGAGI. This CDR3 contains 12 residues.

This clonotype appeared once. A much more abundant neighbour one base away suggests this may be a read error. The genes are TRBV7-2 and TRBJ1-2; D gene uncertain. Germline loops: CDR1 SGHTA, CDR2 FQGNSA. This CDR3 comprises 12 residues. The CDR3 spells CASSFTRDGYAF. The CDR3 DNA reads as TGTGCCAGCAGCTTTACCAGAGATGGCTACGCCTTC.

This chain connects TRBV29-1 to TRBJ2-7; 11 bases are a match to TRBD2. V was pared by 4 bases and J by 2 bases, with 4 bases of the junction left unmatched. CDR1 is SQVTM, CDR2 ANQGSEA, per germline. This CDR3 comprises 14 residues. CDR3 in amino acids: CSVVELAGAYEQYF. The CDR3 DNA sequence: TGCAGCGTTGTAGAACTAGCGGGAGCCTACGAGCAGTACTTC.

This clonotype has just a few counts. The rearrangement uses TRBV5-1 and TRBJ2-3; either TRBD1 or TRBD2 may supply D (6 bases each). Germline V gene sequence: CDR1 SGHRS, CDR2 YFSETQ. Trimming cost V 5 bases and J 2 bases, with 18 bases left between them. The CDR3 covers 16 residues. In DNA, the CDR3 is TGCGCCAGCAGGCGCGGCGGGGTGGGGGCCACAGATACGCAGTATTTT. Translated: CASRRGGVGATDTQYF.

This clonotype was seen at least ten times. The V call is TRBV18, the J call TRBJ2-7, with a weak D call TRBD1 (6 bases). The CDR3 contains 15 residues. The germline CDR1 and CDR2 sequences are KGHSH and LQKENI. V gave up 1 base and J gave up 4 bases, with 14 bases separating them. CDR3 sequence (DNA): TGTGCCAGCTCACCACGGGGCCAGGGGCTGTACGAGCAGTACTTC. This sequence encodes CASSPRGQGLYEQYF.

This clonotype was recorded a few times. The rearrangement uses TRBV4-3 and TRBJ2-7, with 8 nucleotides matching TRBD1. CDR1 and CDR2 from the germline V gene are LGHNA and YSLEER. The CDR3 covers 17 residues. The ends lost 1 base at V and 7 bases at J; junction bases unmatched: 15. The CDR3 bases are TGCGCCAGCAGCCAAGGTTACGGGTCCCAGGGGGCGCAAGAGCAGTACTTC. It encodes CASSQGYGSQGAQEQYF.

This clonotype was recorded a few times. The chain recombines TRBV6-1 with TRBJ1-6; D may be TRBD1 (5 bases). Germline assignment: CDR1 MNHNS and CDR2 SASEGT. Trimming cost V 8 bases and J 4 bases, with 21 bases left between them. The CDR3 consists of 17 residues. CDR3 bases: TGTGCCAGCCGAAACCTGGGGCAGGGAGGATATAATTCACCCCTCCACTTT. As protein: CASRNLGQGGYNSPLHF.

This clonotype has ten or more counts. The CDR3 sequence is CAWSVPGNTIYF. CDR3 bases: TGTGCCTGGAGTGTGCCTGGAAACACCATATATTTT. The chain has TRBV30 and TRBJ1-3, with D unresolved. The ends were cut back, 0 bases at V and 2 bases at J, with 2 bases in the middle. Germline values: CDR1 GTSNPN, CDR2 SVGIG (reference sequence). The length of the CDR3 is 12 residues.

The sample holds many counts of this clonotype. The genes are TRBV11-2 and TRBJ2-1; 9 positions match TRBD1. This CDR3 has 16 residues. Germline CDR1 reads SGHAT; CDR2 reads FQNNGV. The V segment lost 6 bases and the J segment 0 bases; nucleotides outside the gene matches: 6. CDR3 in amino acids: CASSKTGGSSYNEQFF. For the CDR3, the DNA is TGTGCCAGCAGTAAGACAGGGGGTAGCTCCTACAATGAGCAGTTCTTC. The full variable domain, its missing parts supplied by reference TRBV11-2 and TRBJ2-1, is EAGVAQSPRYKIIEKRQSVAFWCNPISGHATLYWYQQILGQGPKLLIQFQNNGVVDDSQLPKDRFSAERLKGVDSTLKIQPAKLEDSAVYLCASSKTGGSSYNEQFFGPGTRLTVL.

This clonotype has a count of ten or more. The chain is built from TRBV18 and TRBJ1-2; no clear D gene. This CDR3 comprises 16 residues. Trimming cost V 3 bases and J 8 bases, with 22 bases left between them. The germline V gene has CDR1 KGHSH and CDR2 LQKENI. The CDR3 spells CASSPPSRVRVEGYTF. DNA of the CDR3: TGTGCCAGCTCACCTCCGTCGAGGGTGCGGGTTGAAGGCTACACCTTC.

This clonotype was observed at least ten times. V is TRBV29-1 and J is TRBJ1-1; no clear D gene. The V end lost 3 bases, the J end lost 0 bases, and 5 bases lay between the germline ends. Germline V gene data show CDR1 as SQVTM and CDR2 as ANQGSEA. The CDR3 extends over 12 amino acids. CDR3 DNA sequence: TGCAGCGTTGAGAGTTTGAACACTGAAGCTTTCTTT. Residues: CSVESLNTEAFF.

J is TRBJ1-5 and V is TRBV6-5; D is perhaps TRBD1 (6 bases). V dropped 5 bases and J dropped 8 bases, with 13 bases sitting between them. In germline, CDR1 is MNHEY, CDR2 SVGAGI. This CDR3 has 13 residues. The CDR3, as DNA: TGTGCCAGCAGTCCCAGGGGTTTTGAGCCCCAGCATTTT. It is translated as CASSPRGFEPQHF.

The rearrangement uses TRBV18 and TRBJ2-7, with D perhaps matching TRBD1 (5 bases). CDR3 length: 13 amino acids. Germline CDR1 reads KGHSH; CDR2 reads LQKENI. The V end lost 0 bases, the J end lost 2 bases, and 5 bases lay between the germline ends. CDR3 DNA sequence: TGTGCCAGCTCACCACCGACAGCCTACGAGCAGTACTTC. It is translated as CASSPPTAYEQYF.

Ten or more counts support this clonotype. The V and J genes are TRBV20-1 and TRBJ2-3; 9 bases match TRBD1. This CDR3 region has 14 residues. Germline trimming cut 3 bases from V and 9 bases from J; bases unmatched to any gene: 10. CDR1 DFQATT and CDR2 SNEGSKA come from the germline V gene (reference sequence). The CDR3 nucleotides read TGCAGTGCTAGGGACAGGGGAGGGATTGAGACGCAGTATTTT. As protein: CSARDRGGIETQYF.

This clonotype was detected many times. The V call is TRBV7-9, the J call TRBJ2-1; D is perhaps TRBD1 (6 bases). V was shortened by 8 bases and J by 0 bases, with 14 bases between the two germline ends. Germline CDR1 is SEHNR and CDR2 is FQNEAQ (reference sequence). CDR3 length equals 15 residues. CDR3 bases: TGTGCCAGCCAGCTGGGGGACAACTCCTACAATGAGCAGTTCTTC. Protein product: CASQLGDNSYNEQFF.

V is TRBV5-4 and J is TRBJ1-1; the D gene is possibly TRBD1 (6 bases). Germline assignment: CDR1 SGHNT and CDR2 YYREEE (reference sequence). Trimming took off 0 bases at V and 0 bases at J, with 9 bases between the two ends. The CDR3 has 15 residues. The CDR3 DNA reads TGTGCCAGCAGCTTGGGACAGGAGATGAACACTGAAGCTTTCTTT. This sequence encodes CASSLGQEMNTEAFF.

The J gene is TRBJ2-5, the V gene TRBV20-1, with 7 positions matching TRBD1. CDR1 is DFQATT and CDR2 is SNEGSKA in the germline V gene (reference sequence). The CDR3 extends over 13 amino acids. After removal of 6 bases from V and 5 bases from J, the junction contained 9 bases not matched to a gene. This chain's CDR3 is CSAPGQVAETQYF. CDR3 bases: TGCAGTGCCCCCGGACAGGTGGCGGAGACCCAGTACTTC.

This clonotype was observed many times. The J gene is TRBJ2-4, the V gene TRBV2; the D is unclear. The CDR3 spans 15 residues. The germline V gene has CDR1 SNHLY and CDR2 FYNNEI. Trimming stripped 2 bases from V and 0 bases from J, with 8 bases between. This CDR3 reads CASSELELAKNIQYF. As DNA, the CDR3 is TGTGCCAGCAGTGAATTGGAGCTAGCCAAAAACATTCAGTACTTC.

This clonotype was picked up many times. The chain joins TRBV20-1 to TRBJ1-2; a possible D gene is TRBD1 (5 bases). V lost 3 bases, J lost 7 bases, and 18 bases lay in between. CDR3 length: 14 residues. Germline CDR1 reads DFQATT; CDR2 reads SNEGSKA (reference sequence). This CDR3 is CSASPSSGGSGYTF. CDR3 DNA sequence: TGCAGTGCTAGTCCCTCCTCGGGGGGAAGTGGCTACACCTTC.

This clonotype was detected ten times or more. The chain joins TRBV7-9 to TRBJ1-1; 9 nucleotides match TRBD1. The V gene end was trimmed by 6 bases and the J gene end by 1 base; junction bases not matched to a gene: 9. The CDR3 spans 16 residues. Germline CDR1 and CDR2: SEHNR and FQNEAQ (reference sequence). DNA for the CDR3: TGTGCCAGCAGGTCCACAGGGGGCGCTGGGAACACTGAAGCTTTCTTT. This sequence encodes CASRSTGGAGNTEAFF.